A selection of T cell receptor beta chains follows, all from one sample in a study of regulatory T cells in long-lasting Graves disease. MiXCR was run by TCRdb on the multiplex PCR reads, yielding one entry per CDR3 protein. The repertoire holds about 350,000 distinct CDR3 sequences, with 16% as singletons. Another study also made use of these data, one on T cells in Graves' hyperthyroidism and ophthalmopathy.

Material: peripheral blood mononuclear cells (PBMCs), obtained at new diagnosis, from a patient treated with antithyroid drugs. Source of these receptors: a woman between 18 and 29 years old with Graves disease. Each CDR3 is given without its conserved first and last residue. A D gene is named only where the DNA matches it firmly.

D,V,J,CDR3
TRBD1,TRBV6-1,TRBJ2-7,ASSGQKLTGTSYEQY
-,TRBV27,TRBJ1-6,ASSSRGRVTLH
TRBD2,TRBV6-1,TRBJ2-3,ASTPLSGGTDTQY
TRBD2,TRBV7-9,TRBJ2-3,ASSTTSGRLADTQY
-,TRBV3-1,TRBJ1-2,ASSLWGARGSYT
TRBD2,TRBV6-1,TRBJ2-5,ATRDYVETQY
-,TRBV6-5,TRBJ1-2,ASSYSTGLGGYT
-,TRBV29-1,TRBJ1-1,SVEVNRNTEAF
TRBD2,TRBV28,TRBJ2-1,ASSLVVGLSPEQF
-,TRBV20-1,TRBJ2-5,SARDPTGLAQYQETQY
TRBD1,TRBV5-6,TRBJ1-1,ASSIRTGPNTEAF
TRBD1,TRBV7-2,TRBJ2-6,ASSNLGFGQGKAGANVLT
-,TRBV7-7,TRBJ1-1,ASSLGPGAEAF
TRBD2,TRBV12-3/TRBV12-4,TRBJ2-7,ASIRTGGTAYEQY
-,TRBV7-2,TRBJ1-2,ATQRDIWGGYT
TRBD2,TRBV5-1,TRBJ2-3,ASSFVAGGTDTQY
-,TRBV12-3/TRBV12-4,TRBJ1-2,ASSFRGGEGYGYT
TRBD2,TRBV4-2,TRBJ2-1,ASSQDPSGGAPNEQF
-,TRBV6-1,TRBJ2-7,ASRYPPSVDEQY
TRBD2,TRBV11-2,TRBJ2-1,ASSWGGANVYNEQF
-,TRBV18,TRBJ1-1,ASSPQTVRDTEAF
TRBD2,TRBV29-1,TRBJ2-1,SARIGSSGSNEQF
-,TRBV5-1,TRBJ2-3,ASSRQGTYTDTQY
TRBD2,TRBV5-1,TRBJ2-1,ASSRGTSATPEEQF
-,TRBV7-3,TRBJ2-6,ASSLTGANVLT
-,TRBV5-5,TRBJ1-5,ASSLDRQGDQPQH
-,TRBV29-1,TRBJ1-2,SVVGGLGGYT
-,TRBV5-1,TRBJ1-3,ASRPATSSGNTIY
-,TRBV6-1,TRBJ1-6,ASTPQWGDNSPLH
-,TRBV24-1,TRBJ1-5,ATSDFRSSQPQH
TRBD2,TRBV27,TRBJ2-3,ASKRGGGDTQY
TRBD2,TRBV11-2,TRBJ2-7,ASSSHSGLAAYEQY